This entry features one T cell receptor (beta chain) sequence. PCR was performed a second time for about 7 to 11 cycles using a sample-barcoded 5' primer and a J-beta primer mix. TCRdb recomputed calls from the 5' RACE reads with MiXCR, one row per CDR3 protein. The sample holds about 290,000 distinct CDR3 sequences, 25% to 30% seen once. The data were taken from a study of blood T cells in healthy people across ages. Trimming cost V 6 bases and J 0 bases, with 12 bases left between them. The CDR3 runs 15 residues. Germline V CDR1 and CDR2: MNHEY, SVGEGT. Source material: blood. The chain links TRBV6-2 or TRBV6-3 to TRBJ2-4; D remains ambiguous. The TCR originated in a woman aged 70-85 years in good health. The CDR3 coding sequence is TGTGCCAGCAGAGGTCCCGACCTAGCCAAAAACATTCAGTACTTC. This translates into CASRGPDLAKNIQYF.